Listed here are 13 T cell receptor beta chains from one sample, sequenced in a study of shared clonotypes between healthy human individuals. Data came from immunoSEQ multiplex PCR; TCRdb stores just in-frame clones and leaves some out. The sample includes about 1 million clones, under 80% of them seen just once. Specimen: memory CD4+ T cells sorted from blood. Subset: CD45RA-negative fraction. The receptors originated from a man aged 18 to 30 in good health.

V gene TRBV6-5 combines with J gene TRBJ2-7; 9 bases fit TRBD1. Germline-derived CDR1 and CDR2 are MNHEY and SVGAGI. V was clipped by 5 bases and J by 8 bases; unmatched bases: 13. This CDR3 is 15 amino acids long. The CDR3 DNA reads TGTGCCAGCAGTGGACGGGGACAGGGTGACACGAAGCAGTACTTC. Translation gives CASSGRGQGDTKQYF.

The chain joins TRBV19 to TRBJ2-7, with 15 bases fitting TRBD2. Trimming at V came to 5 bases and at J to 3 bases, leaving 11 bases not matched to a gene. The CDR3 has 18 residues. The germline V gene has CDR1 LNHDA and CDR2 SQIVND (reference sequence). As DNA, the CDR3 is TGTGCCAGTAGTGCGGGACTAGCGGGAGGAGCGAACATCTACGAGCAGTACTTC. Protein product: CASSAGLAGGANIYEQYF. The full variable domain, with the rest looked up from reference TRBV19 and TRBJ2-7, is DGGITQSPKYLFRKEGQNVTLSCEQNLNHDAMYWYRQDPGQGLRLIYYSQIVNDFQKGDIAEGYSVSREKKESFPLTVTSAQKNPTAFYLCASSAGLAGGANIYEQYFGPGTRLTVT.

This clone was seen more than once but under ten times. CDR3 nucleotide sequence: TGTGCCAGCAGTGGCGCTCAAAGGGATATGTACACTGAAGCTTTCTTT. Amino acid sequence: CASSGAQRDMYTEAFF. V usage is TRBV6-1 and J usage is TRBJ1-1; no firm D call. The CDR3 contains 16 residues. Between the trimmed V and J ends, which lost 4 bases and 3 bases, there was a span of 18 bases. Germline CDR1 reads MNHNS; CDR2 reads SASEGT.

In regard to this clone: One junction end disagrees with the germline gene, perhaps due to a read error. Additional DNA sequences in this sample encode the identical CDR3. This chain connects TRBV7-7 to TRBJ2-5; 12 bases are shared with TRBD2. The germline gives CDR1 SSHAT, CDR2 FNYEAQ (reference sequence). The CDR3 extends over 14 amino acids. DNA for the CDR3: TGTGCTAGCAGCTTAGGACTAGCGGGGGAGACCCAGTACTTC. This translates into CASSLGLAGETQYF.

The chain has TRBV6-1 and TRBJ2-7; 7 nucleotides line up with TRBD1. The CDR3 length is 14 residues. Germline CDR1 and CDR2: MNHNS and SASEGT. J gave up 3 bases and V 6 bases, and 8 bases lay outside the gene matches. The CDR3 DNA is TGTGCCAGCAGGACCACAGGGGATGGCTACGAGCAGTACTTC. This gives the protein CASRTTGDGYEQYF.

This clone has more than one count but fewer than ten. This chain connects TRBV5-1 to TRBJ2-2; tentatively, D is TRBD1 (5 bases). CDR3 length equals 16 residues. Deletions cut 3 bases from V and 5 bases from J, with 17 bases between. The germline gives CDR1 SGHRS, CDR2 YFSETQ. CDR3 nucleotide sequence: TGCGCCAGCAGCTCCCTCGGGCAGGGCCTGACCGGGGAGCTGTTTTTT. It specifies CASSSLGQGLTGELFF.

The V and J genes are TRBV2 and TRBJ2-1, with D hard to call. The CDR3 extends over 14 amino acids. The germline gives CDR1 SNHLY, CDR2 FYNNEI. V shed 8 bases and J shed 4 bases, with 15 bases lying between them. The CDR3 loop is CASRGQIFYNEQFF. CDR3 bases: TGTGCCAGCCGAGGCCAGATCTTTTACAATGAGCAGTTCTTC.

This clone is a singleton in its sample. The V call is TRBV25-1, the J call TRBJ2-7, with 9 bases identical to TRBD1. V lost 10 bases to trimming and J lost 4 bases; unmatched junction nucleotides: 11. CDR1 is MGHDK, CDR2 SYGVNS, per germline. The CDR3 is made up of 14 amino acids. The CDR3 coding sequence is TGTGCCACCAGAACGGGACAGGGATTGTACGAGCAGTACTTC. This gives the protein CATRTGQGLYEQYF.

The rearrangement links TRBV7-2 to TRBJ1-4; D is possibly TRBD1 (6 bases). The ends were cut back, 2 bases at V and 5 bases at J, with 12 bases in the middle. Germline values: CDR1 SGHTA, CDR2 FQGNSA. This CDR3 region has 15 residues. The CDR3, as DNA: TGTGCCAGCAGCTTATCGCAGGGGTGGAATGAAAAACTGTTTTTT. Its protein product is CASSLSQGWNEKLFF.

The chain couples TRBV11-3 to TRBJ2-2; 8 nucleotides agree with TRBD2. CDR1 is SGHNT, CDR2 YENEEA, per germline. J lost 5 bases, V lost 3 bases, and 5 bases had no gene match. This CDR3 has 15 amino acids. In nucleotides, the CDR3 is TGTGCCAGCAGCTTTTCCGGGACTAGTACCGGGGAGCTGTTTTTT. This encodes CASSFSGTSTGELFF.

The V call is TRBV6-1, the J call TRBJ2-4, with D perhaps matching TRBD2 (5 bases). The germline V gene encodes CDR1 MNHNS and CDR2 SASEGT. The CDR3 extends over 15 amino acids. Trimming stripped 3 bases from V and 3 bases from J, with 12 bases between. The chain's CDR3 is CASSDMLLDKNIQYF. The CDR3 DNA reads as TGTGCCAGCAGTGATATGTTACTAGACAAAAACATTCAGTACTTC.

This clone was counted once. CDR3 amino acids: CASTNPGTGYNEQFF. CDR3 nucleotides: TGTGCCAGCACTAACCCCGGGACAGGGTACAATGAGCAGTTCTTC. The gene calls are TRBV6-1 and TRBJ2-1; 9 nucleotides line up with TRBD1. Germline V gene data show CDR1 as MNHNS and CDR2 as SASEGT. J gave up 4 bases and V 7 bases, and 8 bases lay outside the gene matches. The CDR3 consists of 15 residues.

V and J are TRBV28 and TRBJ2-1; 8 bases align to TRBD1. Losses at the gene ends were 6 bases for V and 3 bases for J; bases not matched to a gene: 1. Germline values: CDR1 MDHEN, CDR2 SYDVKM. This CDR3 is 13 amino acids long. The CDR3 DNA follows: TGTGCCAGCAGCACAGGGGGCTACAATGAGCAGTTCTTC. This translates into CASSTGGYNEQFF.